This entry features one TCR beta chain sequence. This clone was recorded many times. Its antigen is still unknown. The CDR3 end falls 3 residues outside the read, so it is completed with the germline J gene. This specimen belongs to a study of T cell clonality in common variable immunodeficiency (dated by TCRdb to the mid-2010s). Paper-wide results and their limitations: Fewer TCRbeta clones were shared among CVID subjects than among healthy controls (p < 0.0001). The authors noted that sequencing repertoires of T cell subpopulations would be needed to clarify what caused the increased clonality in CVID. Even though DNA input was the same, control samples had an average of about 90,000 unique sequences each, compared with 30,000 to 40,000 in CVID samples. Correlations between repertoire features and clinical complications were limited by patient heterogeneity within the CVID cohort. CVID TCRbeta sequences reportedly showed fewer deletions and N-nucleotide insertions and lacked highly modified clones with 13 or more V deletions. Increased TCRbeta clonality was found in CVID subjects compared with healthy controls (t-test p = 0.018), with the increase being most characteristic of about a third of subjects.

For sequencing input, CVID and control samples contributed equivalent amounts of genomic DNA. For every sample, a 60 bp segment covering the rearranged TCRbeta CDR3 region was amplified and then sequenced. The immunoSEQ assay, a bias-corrected multiplex PCR with high-throughput sequencing, was employed for TCRbeta amplification. The source study handled its data this way. Every unique nucleotide sequence was considered a clone and was annotated with V, D and J genes, copy number and frequency. Sequences were labeled productive if in frame, and non-productive if out of frame or containing stop codons. As previously described, Shannon's entropy was used to calculate clonality. The predicted amino acid sequences of productive clones were used to derive mean CDR3 Kyte-Doolittle hydropathy. Using the R hclust function, scaled V gene usage was clustered hierarchically with Manhattan distance and complete linkage. Sharing of clones by CDR3 amino acid sequence was evaluated by resampling 12 repertoires per group over 100 rounds. The repertoires were searched for around 72 published EBV-specific and around 240 published CMV-specific TCRbeta sequences. Two CVID samples that yielded fewer than 10,000 sequences were excluded from the analysis, so around 40 CVID repertoires were retained. TCRdb mirrors the immuneACCESS table, restricted to in-frame sequences. Some clones are absent from its copies; in checked studies, under half trace to an unresolved V gene, and the reason for the others is unknown. That table furnishes V, J and clone size, whereas the DNA furnished D and trimming. With more than 35,000 clones recorded, this sample contains no clone counted only once. The ten largest clonotypes hold about 1% of the sample.

Unmatched junction bases come to 7, with V trimmed by 5 bases and J by 0 bases. CDR1 and CDR2, looked up from the germline V gene (reference sequence), are DFQATT and SNEGSKA. Its CDR3 holds 15 amino acids, cysteine through phenylalanine. Of the CDR3's DNA, 36 bases were read; they are in frame from base 1. Both CVID patients and healthy controls were predominantly of Caucasian heritage. From each donor, roughly 5 to 8 ml of heparinized peripheral whole blood was collected. Genomic DNA from adults with common variable immune deficiency (CVID) and from healthy adult controls was used for sequencing of TCRbeta CDR3 repertoires. The control group was made up of around 22 healthy adult volunteers (about ten male and roughly 12 female) whose ages ranged from roughly 20 to 70 years, with a mean age of approximately 37. To isolate peripheral blood mononuclear cells, diluted blood was subjected to density centrifugation over Hypaque 1077 or Ficoll-Paque. Genomic DNA was obtained from unsorted mononuclear cells through either Qiagen column purification or a centrifugation-based method.

Recombination connected TRBV20-1 to TRBJ2-3; 8 of the junction bases match TRBD2. Sequenced sample: peripheral blood mononuclear cells. This clonotype was sampled from a person aged 18 to 70 in good health. The sequenced CDR3 bases are TGCAGTGCTTCAAGCGGGGGCCGAAGCACAGATACG. It encodes CSASSGGRSTDT. From start to end, the CDR3 is CSASSGGRSTDTQYF.